This note documents a single TCR beta chain sequence. The specificity of this receptor is unknown. Base-call qualities are not available, and no considerably larger clone is one nucleotide away. This sample is part of a study of blood T cells in healthy people across ages (dated by TCRdb to about 2015). Describing the broader study: In model experiments, template switching captured roughly one uniquely barcoded TCR beta cDNA molecule for every two T cells. Age-related changes in TCR beta repertoire diversity were measured in the study by deep sequencing normalized with unique cDNA molecular identifiers. Donors were grouped into four age groups: young (average approximately 16 years), middle-aged (39), aged (about 59) and long-lived (approximately 75). To avoid experimental bias, donors of different ages were distributed randomly across sequencing lanes. Two additional independent replicas of 1 million unique cDNA reads from the same blood draw were analyzed for two donors (one aged 18 to 30 and one aged 80 or older). Broader findings and caveats from the paper: A strong correlation was found between observed TCR beta diversity and the percentage of naive T cells measured by flow cytometry. Observed TCR beta diversity per million T cells fell roughly linearly with age, and a significant reduction was already apparent by age around 40. Estimates of total diversity based on one million sequenced T cells were regarded as lower bounds and as underestimates. Because the CMV infection status of the donors was unknown, age-related changes in expanded clonotypes may potentially have been confounded. Compared with the aged group, the long-lived group had more naive CD4+ T cells, fewer expanded clones and increased TCR diversity, a pattern suggesting age selection. Bulk unsorted PBMC profiling prevented conclusive comparison of naive and antigen-experienced compartments.

Relative to germline, V is 2 bases shorter and J is 7 bases shorter, with 18 bases between their ends. The germline V gene provides CDR1 SGHTA and CDR2 FQGNSA. From the cysteine up to the phenylalanine, the CDR3 has a length of 15 residues. Only the CDR3 DNA is retained, 45 bases long and in frame from the first base. The library was produced with 5' RACE. A second PCR of about 6 to 11 cycles was run with a J-beta primer mix and a sample-barcoded 5' primer. A unique molecular identifier was introduced onto each TCR beta cDNA molecule by a template-switch 5' adaptor carrying 12 random nucleotides. At least 2.5 million CDR3-containing paired-end reads were obtained from each sample. First-strand cDNA synthesis was performed from all RNA using the Mint cDNA synthesis kit, with priming by a TRBC-specific oligonucleotide. Following uracil-DNA glycosylase treatment, all cDNA underwent a first 18-cycle PCR with the universal primers M1SS and BC2_uni_R. The original pipeline was this. Each sample was normalized by randomly selecting 1 million high-quality reads, each carrying a distinct molecular identifier. Instead of being binned into consensus sequences, reads that shared molecular identifiers were thrown out. MiTCR, set to a Q25 quality threshold and the strictest error-elimination algorithm, was used for CDR3 identification, clonotype clustering and error correction. A nonparametric unseen species model with Euler transformation was used to estimate lower-bound total TCR beta diversity. TCRdb handled the public reads itself, with Q25 trimming in fastp and clone calling in MiXCR, and kept productive beta chains. Every distinct CDR3 protein forms one entry, paired with its most common genes and DNA. It is TCRdb's table, rather than the study itself, that gives the V and J calls and clone size. The sample has some 1.8 million distinct CDR3 sequences on record, about 39% of them singletons. The leading ten clones occupy 23% of the sample.

Systemically healthy Caucasian individuals from Russia, about 38 in total and aged about 6 to 90 years, were included as donors. Each donor gave about 9.8 milliliters of peripheral blood, drawn into EDTA-treated Vacutainer tubes. Ficoll-Paque density-gradient centrifugation was used to isolate PBMCs, with at least 7 million obtained per sample. Total RNA, at least 6 micrograms per sample, was extracted from PBMCs with Trizol reagent. For every donor, an aliquot of PBMCs went through flow cytometry to measure the percentages of naive CD45RAhigh/CD27high T cells. The sequencing input was blood. This clonotype was obtained from a human donor in good health. The rearrangement joined TRBV7-2 to TRBJ2-7; a tentative D call is TRBD1 (5 bases match). The DNA reads TGTGCCAGCAGCTTACTGGATAGGGGAACGTGGGAGCAGTACTTC. Translated, it reads CASSLLDRGTWEQYF.